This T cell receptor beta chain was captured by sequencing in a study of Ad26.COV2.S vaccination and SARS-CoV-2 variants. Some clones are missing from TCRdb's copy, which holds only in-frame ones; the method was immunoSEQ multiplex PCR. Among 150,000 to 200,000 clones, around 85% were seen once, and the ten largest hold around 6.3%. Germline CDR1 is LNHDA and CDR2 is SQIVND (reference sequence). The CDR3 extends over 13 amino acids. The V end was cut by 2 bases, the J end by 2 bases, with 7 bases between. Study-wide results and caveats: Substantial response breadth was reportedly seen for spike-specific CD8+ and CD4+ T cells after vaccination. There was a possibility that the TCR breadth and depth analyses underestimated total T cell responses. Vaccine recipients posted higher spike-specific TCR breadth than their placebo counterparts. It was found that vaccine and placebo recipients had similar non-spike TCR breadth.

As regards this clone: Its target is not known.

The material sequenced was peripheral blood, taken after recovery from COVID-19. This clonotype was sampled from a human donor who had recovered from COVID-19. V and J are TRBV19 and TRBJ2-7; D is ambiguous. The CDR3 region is CASSIFGAYEQYF. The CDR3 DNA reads TGTGCCAGTAGTATATTCGGCGCCTACGAGCAGTACTTC.